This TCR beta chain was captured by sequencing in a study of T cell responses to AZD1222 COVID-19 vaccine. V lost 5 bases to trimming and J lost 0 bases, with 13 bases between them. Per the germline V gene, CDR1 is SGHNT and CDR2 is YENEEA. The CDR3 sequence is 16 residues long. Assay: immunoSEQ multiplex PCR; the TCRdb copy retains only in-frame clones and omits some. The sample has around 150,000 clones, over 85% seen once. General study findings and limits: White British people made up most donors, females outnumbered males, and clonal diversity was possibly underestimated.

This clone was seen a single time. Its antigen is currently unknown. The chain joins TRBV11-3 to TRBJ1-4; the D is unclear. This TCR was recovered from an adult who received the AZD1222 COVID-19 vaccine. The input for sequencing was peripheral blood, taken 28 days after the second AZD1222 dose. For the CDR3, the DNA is TGTGCCAGCAGCCGCCGCCGGACTGCAACTAATGAAAAACTGTTTTTT. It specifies CASSRRRTATNEKLFF.